This TCR beta chain comes out of a study of metastatic and nonmetastatic thyroid tumors. Source study methods: Construction of a distant-metastasis classifier for papillary thyroid cancer relied on CDR3 differences across clinicopathological groups. TCRdb reprocessed the PCR reads via MiXCR. The V and J calls were not made by the authors but by TCRdb's processing. The sample shows 70,000 or so clones, about 14% of them seen only once. Study observations and caveats: Reported TCR beta diversity, measured in blood and tumor, was significantly higher for malignant thyroid tumors than for benign nodules.

Thyroid surgery was preceded by no treatment in any patient. The CDR3 is made up of 12 amino acids. V shed 1 base and J shed 3 bases, with 7 bases lying between them. Germline lookup yields CDR1 GTSNPN and CDR2 SVGIG (reference sequence). A remark on this clone: As yet, its antigen is unknown.

Sample: blood. This chain joins TRBV30 and TRBJ2-7, with unresolved D. This clonotype was obtained from a male donor with papillary thyroid cancer or a benign thyroid nodule (not recorded which). Some clones in this sample may be carry-over from other donors' samples. CDR3 protein: CAWSADGYEQYF. CDR3 nucleotides: TGTGCCTGGAGTGCCGACGGCTACGAGCAGTACTTC.